This paragraph reports one T cell receptor (beta chain). This record belongs to a study of cytomegalovirus exposure and HLA in healthy donors. J gave up 1 base and V 5 bases, and 9 bases lay outside the gene matches. The CDR3 extends over 16 amino acids. Per the germline V gene, CDR1 is GTSNPN and CDR2 is SVGIG (reference sequence). 60 Vbeta and 13 Jbeta primers were used in PCR. Original processing notes: A later analysis tallied approximately 80 million unique TCR beta chains, some 12 million of them shared. TCRdb's table, derived via immunoSEQ multiplex PCR, lists solely in-frame clones and lacks some. For V, J and clone size, that table is used; D and trimming come from the DNA. The sample yields 140,000 to 150,000 clones, around 59% seen once.

This receptor was obtained from a male donor in good health and CMV-seronegative. Sequencing was carried out using PBMCs. The chain joins TRBV30 to TRBJ2-4, with 9 bases lining up with TRBD2. DNA of the CDR3: TGTGCCTGGCCGCGGGGGGGCCTGTGGGCCAAAAACATTCAGTACTTC. Residues: CAWPRGGLWAKNIQYF.